The T cell receptor beta chain described here comes from a study of blood T cell repertoires in COVID-19. Turning to the study itself: Italy, Spain and the United States were the sources of the convalescent and acute COVID-19 samples.

The CDR3 contains 14 residues. The V gene end was trimmed by 6 bases and the J gene end by 1 base; junction bases not matched to a gene: 3. Looked up from germline, CDR1 is MNHEY and CDR2 is SMNVEV (reference sequence). The protocol was immunoSEQ multiplex PCR, while the TCRdb copy is restricted to in-frame clones and leaves out a portion. The sample consists of approximately 99,000 clones, approximately 86% of them appearing once. Sequenced: peripheral blood. This sequence originates from a man between 50 and 59 years old with COVID-19, enrolled during active disease. This chain links TRBV27 with TRBJ1-2, with 9 bases fitting TRBD1. CDR3: CASRGTGLNYGYTF. The CDR3 DNA sequence: TGTGCCAGCAGGGGGACAGGGCTTAACTATGGCTACACCTTC.